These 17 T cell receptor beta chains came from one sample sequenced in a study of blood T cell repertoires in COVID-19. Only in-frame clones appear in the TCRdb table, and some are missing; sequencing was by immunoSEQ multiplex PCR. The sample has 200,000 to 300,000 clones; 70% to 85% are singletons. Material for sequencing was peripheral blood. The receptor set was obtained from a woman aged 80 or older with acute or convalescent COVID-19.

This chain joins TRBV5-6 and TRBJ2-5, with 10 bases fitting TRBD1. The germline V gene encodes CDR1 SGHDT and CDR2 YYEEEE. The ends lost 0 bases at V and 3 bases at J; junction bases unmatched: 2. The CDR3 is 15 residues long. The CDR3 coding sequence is TGTGCCAGCAGCTTGGACGGGACAGGGGAAGAGACCCAGTACTTC. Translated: CASSLDGTGEETQYF.

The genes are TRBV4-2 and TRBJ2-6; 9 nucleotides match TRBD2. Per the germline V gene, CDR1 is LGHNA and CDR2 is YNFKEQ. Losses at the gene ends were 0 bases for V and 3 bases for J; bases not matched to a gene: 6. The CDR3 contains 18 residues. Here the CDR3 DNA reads TGTGCCAGCAGCCAAGATGCTAGCGGGAAGAGTGGGGCCAACGTCCTGACTTTC. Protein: CASSQDASGKSGANVLTF.

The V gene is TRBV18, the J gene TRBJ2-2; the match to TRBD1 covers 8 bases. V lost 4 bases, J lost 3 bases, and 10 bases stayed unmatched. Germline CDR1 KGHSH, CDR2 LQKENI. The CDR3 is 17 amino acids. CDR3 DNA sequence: TGTGCCAGCTCACAAAAGACAGGGGTAATCGACACCGGGGAGCTGTTTTTT. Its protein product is CASSQKTGVIDTGELFF.

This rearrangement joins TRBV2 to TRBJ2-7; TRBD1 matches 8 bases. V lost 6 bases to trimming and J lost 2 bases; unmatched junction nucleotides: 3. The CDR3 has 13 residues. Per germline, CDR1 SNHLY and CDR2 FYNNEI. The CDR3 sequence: CASRRGQAYEQYF. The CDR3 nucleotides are TGTGCCAGCAGGAGGGGACAGGCCTACGAGCAGTACTTC.

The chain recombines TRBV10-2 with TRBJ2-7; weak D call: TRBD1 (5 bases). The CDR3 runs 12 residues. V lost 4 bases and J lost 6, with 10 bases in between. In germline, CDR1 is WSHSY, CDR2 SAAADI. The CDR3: CASSVAGPEQYF. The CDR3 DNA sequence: TGCGCCAGCAGTGTCGCAGGGCCCGAGCAGTACTTC.

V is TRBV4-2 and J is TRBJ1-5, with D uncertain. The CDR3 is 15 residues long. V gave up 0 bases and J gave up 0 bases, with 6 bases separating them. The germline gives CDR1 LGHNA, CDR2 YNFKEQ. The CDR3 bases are TGTGCCAGCAGCCAAGATGGCGGTAGCAATCAGCCCCAGCATTTT. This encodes CASSQDGGSNQPQHF.

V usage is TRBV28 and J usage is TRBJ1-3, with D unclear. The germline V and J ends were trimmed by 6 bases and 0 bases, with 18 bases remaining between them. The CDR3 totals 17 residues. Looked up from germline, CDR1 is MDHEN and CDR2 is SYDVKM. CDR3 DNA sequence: TGTGCCAGCAGGGATAACAGAGGGCCAGGCTCTGGAAACACCATATATTTT. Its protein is CASRDNRGPGSGNTIYF.

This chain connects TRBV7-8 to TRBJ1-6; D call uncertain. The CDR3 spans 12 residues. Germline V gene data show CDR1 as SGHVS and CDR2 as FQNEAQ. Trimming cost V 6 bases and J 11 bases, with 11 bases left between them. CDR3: CASRRTAAPLHF. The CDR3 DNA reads TGTGCCAGCAGGAGGACTGCGGCACCCCTCCACTTT.

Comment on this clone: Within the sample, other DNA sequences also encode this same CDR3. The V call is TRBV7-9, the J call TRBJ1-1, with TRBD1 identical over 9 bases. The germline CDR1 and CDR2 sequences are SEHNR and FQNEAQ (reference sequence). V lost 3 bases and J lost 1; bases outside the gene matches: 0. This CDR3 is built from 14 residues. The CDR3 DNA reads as TGTGCCAGCAGCTTGGGACAGGGGAACACTGAAGCTTTCTTT. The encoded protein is CASSLGQGNTEAFF.

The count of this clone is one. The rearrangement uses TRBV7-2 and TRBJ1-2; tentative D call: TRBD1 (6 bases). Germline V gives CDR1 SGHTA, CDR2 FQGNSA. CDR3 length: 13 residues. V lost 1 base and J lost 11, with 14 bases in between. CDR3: CASSLGTAPGYTF. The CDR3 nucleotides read TGTGCCAGCAGCTTAGGGACAGCACCCGGGTACACCTTC.

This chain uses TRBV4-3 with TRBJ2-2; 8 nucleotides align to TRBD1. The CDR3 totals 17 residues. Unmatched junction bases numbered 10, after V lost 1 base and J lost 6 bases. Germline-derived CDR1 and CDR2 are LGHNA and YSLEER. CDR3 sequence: CASSQGTNRQGSGELFF. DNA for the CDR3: TGCGCCAGCAGCCAAGGCACGAACAGACAGGGGTCCGGGGAGCTGTTTTTT.

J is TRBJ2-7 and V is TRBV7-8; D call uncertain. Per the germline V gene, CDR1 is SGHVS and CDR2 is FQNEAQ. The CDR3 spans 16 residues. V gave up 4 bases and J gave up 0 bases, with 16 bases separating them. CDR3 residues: CASSSRLSVLSYEQYF. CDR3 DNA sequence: TGTGCCAGCAGCTCCCGGTTATCGGTTCTCTCCTACGAGCAGTACTTC.

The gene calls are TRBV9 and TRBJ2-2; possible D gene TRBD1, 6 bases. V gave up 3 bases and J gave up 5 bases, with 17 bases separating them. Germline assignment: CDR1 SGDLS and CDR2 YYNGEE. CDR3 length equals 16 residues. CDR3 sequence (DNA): TGTGCCAGCAGCGCGAGAAGGACAGTTGGTACCGGGGAGCTGTTTTTT. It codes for CASSARRTVGTGELFF.

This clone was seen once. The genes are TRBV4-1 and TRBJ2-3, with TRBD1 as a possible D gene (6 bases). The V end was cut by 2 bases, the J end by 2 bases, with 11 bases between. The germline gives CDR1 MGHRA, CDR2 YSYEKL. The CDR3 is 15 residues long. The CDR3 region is CASSQPGDLTDTQYF. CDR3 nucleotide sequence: TGCGCCAGCAGCCAACCAGGGGACCTCACAGATACGCAGTATTTT.

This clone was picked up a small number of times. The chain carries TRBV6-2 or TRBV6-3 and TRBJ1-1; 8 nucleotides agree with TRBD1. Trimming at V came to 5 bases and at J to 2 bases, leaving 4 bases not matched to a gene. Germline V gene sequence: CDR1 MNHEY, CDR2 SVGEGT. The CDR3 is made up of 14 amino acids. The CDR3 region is CASSRTGSNTEAFF. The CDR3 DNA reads TGTGCCAGCAGTCGGACAGGGAGCAACACTGAAGCTTTCTTT.

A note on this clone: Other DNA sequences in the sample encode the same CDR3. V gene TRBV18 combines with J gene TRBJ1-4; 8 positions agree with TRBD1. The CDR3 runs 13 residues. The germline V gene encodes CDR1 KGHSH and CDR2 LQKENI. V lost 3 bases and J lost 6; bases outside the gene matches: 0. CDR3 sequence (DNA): TGTGCCAGCTCACCGGGACAGGATGAAAAACTGTTTTTT. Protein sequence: CASSPGQDEKLFF. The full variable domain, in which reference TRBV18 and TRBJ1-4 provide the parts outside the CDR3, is NAGVMQNPRHLVRRRGQEARLRCSPMKGHSHVYWYRQLPEEGLKFMVYLQKENIIDESGMPKERFSAEFPKEGPSILRIQQVVRGDSAAYFCASSPGQDEKLFFGSGTQLSVL.

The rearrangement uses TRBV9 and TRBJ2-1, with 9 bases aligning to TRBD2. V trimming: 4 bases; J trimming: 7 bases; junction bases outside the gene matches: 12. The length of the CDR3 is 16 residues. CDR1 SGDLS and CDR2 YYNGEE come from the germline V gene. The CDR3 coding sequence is TGTGCCAGCAGCTTCGAGCGGGGGGCCCACCTTAATGAGCAGTTCTTC. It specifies CASSFERGAHLNEQFF.